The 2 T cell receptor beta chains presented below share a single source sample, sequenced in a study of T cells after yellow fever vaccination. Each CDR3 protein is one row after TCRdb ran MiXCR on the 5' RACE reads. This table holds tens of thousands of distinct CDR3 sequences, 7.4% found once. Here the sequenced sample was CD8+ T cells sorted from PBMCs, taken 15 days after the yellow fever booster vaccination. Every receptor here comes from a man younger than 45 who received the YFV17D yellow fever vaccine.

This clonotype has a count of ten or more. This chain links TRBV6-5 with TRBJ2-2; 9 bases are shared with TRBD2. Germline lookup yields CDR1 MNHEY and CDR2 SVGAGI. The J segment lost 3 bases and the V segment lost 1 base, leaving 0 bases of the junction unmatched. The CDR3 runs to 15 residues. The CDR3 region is CASSYLAGDTGELFF. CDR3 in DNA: TGTGCCAGCAGTTACTTAGCGGGAGACACCGGGGAGCTGTTTTTT.

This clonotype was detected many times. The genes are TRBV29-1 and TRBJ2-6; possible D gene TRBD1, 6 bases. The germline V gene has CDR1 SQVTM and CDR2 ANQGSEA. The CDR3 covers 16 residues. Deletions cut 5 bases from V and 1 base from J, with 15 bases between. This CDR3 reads CSVPGHETSGANVLTF. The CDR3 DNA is TGCAGCGTTCCGGGACATGAAACATCTGGGGCCAACGTCCTGACTTTC.